This T cell receptor beta chain appears in the sequencing data of a study of blood T cells in healthy people across ages. This CDR3 spans 14 amino acids. J lost 5 bases, V lost 2 bases, and 6 bases had no gene match. The germline V gene encodes CDR1 DFQATT and CDR2 SNEGSKA (reference sequence). Donor samples were obtained from healthy Caucasian individuals from Russia, aged 6 to 90. A second about 7 to 12 cycle PCR used barcoded and J-beta primers. MiXCR was run by TCRdb on the 5' RACE reads, yielding one entry per CDR3 protein. This sample yields hundreds of thousands of distinct CDR3 sequences, of which around a fifth are seen a single time; roughly 22% belongs to the top ten.

This TCR was recovered from a man aged 65-85 years in good health. The V and J genes are TRBV20-1 and TRBJ2-5; 9 nucleotides line up with TRBD1. The sequenced material came from blood. DNA of the CDR3: TGCAGTGCTAGACCCGGGACAGGGCTGGAGACCCAGTACTTC. Protein: CSARPGTGLETQYF.